This T cell receptor (beta chain) was sequenced for a study of CD8+ T cells in alopecia areata. In its sample, this clone was seen a few times. Following RNA extraction, reverse transcription yielded cDNA that acted as the sequencing template. Method: immunoSEQ multiplex PCR; TCRdb's copy keeps in-frame clones and lacks some. The sample gives approximately 180,000 clones, more than 60% of which show up once; 1.7% is in the top ten. CDR1 is ENHRY, CDR2 SYGVKD, per germline. This CDR3 is built from 13 residues. Deletions cut 4 bases from V and 5 bases from J, with 11 bases between. The V and J genes are TRBV10-3 and TRBJ2-5; D may correspond to TRBD1 or TRBD2 (6 bases each). This TCR came from a human donor with alopecia areata. Sample: CD4+ T cells sorted from blood, taken at week 0. CDR3 nucleotides: TGTGCCATCAGTGTGAGGAGGGGGGAGACCCAGTACTTC. This sequence encodes CAISVRRGETQYF.